This T cell receptor (beta chain) is from a study of T cell changes during pregnancy in multiple sclerosis. Per germline, CDR1 LNHDA and CDR2 SQIVND (reference sequence). This CDR3 region has 16 residues. Sequenced by immunoSEQ multiplex PCR; TCRdb stores in-frame clones only, minus some. Here the sample spans tens of thousands of clones, about 90% being singletons. The material was CD4+ T cells from peripheral blood mononuclear cells, obtained in the second trimester of pregnancy. This TCR was recovered from a female donor in good health, enrolled as a control in a pregnancy study. This chain uses TRBV19 with TRBJ2-2, with 10 bases lining up with TRBD2. The CDR3 DNA follows: TGTGCTAGTCGTTGGGCTAGCGGGGGGAACACCGGGGAGCTGTTTTTT. This gives the protein CASRWASGGNTGELFF. The variable domain in full, completed from reference TRBV19 and TRBJ2-2, reads DGGITQSPKYLFRKEGQNVTLSCEQNLNHDAMYWYRQDPGQGLRLIYYSQIVNDFQKGDIAEGYSVSREKKESFPLTVTSAQKNPTAFYLCASRWASGGNTGELFFGEGSRLTVL.